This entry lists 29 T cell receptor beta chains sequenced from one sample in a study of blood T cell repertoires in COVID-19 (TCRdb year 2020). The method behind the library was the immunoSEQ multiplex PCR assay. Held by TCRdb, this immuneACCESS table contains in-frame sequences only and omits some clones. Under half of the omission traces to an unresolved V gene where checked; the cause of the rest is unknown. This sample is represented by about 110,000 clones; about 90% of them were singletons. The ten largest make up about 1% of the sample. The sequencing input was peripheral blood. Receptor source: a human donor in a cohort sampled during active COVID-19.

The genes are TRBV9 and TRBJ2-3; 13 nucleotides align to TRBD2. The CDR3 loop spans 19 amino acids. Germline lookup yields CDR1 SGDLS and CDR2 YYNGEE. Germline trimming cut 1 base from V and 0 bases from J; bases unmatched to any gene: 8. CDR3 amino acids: CASSVLPGLAGPSTDTQYF. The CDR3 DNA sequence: TGTGCCAGCAGCGTACTACCGGGACTAGCGGGGCCTAGCACAGATACGCAGTATTTT.

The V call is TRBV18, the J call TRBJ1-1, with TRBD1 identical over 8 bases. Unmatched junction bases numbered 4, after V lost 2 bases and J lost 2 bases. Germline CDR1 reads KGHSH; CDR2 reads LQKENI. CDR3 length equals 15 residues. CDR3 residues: CASSPIGQGNTEAFF. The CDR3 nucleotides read TGTGCCAGCTCACCAATAGGACAGGGAAACACTGAAGCTTTCTTT.

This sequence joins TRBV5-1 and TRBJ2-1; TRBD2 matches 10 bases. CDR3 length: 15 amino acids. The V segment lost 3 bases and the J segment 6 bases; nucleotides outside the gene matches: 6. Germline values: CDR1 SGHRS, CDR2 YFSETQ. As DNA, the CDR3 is TGCGCCAGCAGCTCAGGACTAGCGGTTCCCAATGAGCAGTTCTTC. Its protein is CASSSGLAVPNEQFF.

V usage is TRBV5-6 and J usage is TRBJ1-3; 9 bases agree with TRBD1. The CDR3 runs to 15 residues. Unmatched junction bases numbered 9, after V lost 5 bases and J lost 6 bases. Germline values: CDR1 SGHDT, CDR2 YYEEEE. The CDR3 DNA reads TGTGCCAGCAGTCCCCGGGACAGGGTATCAAACACCATATATTTT. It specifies CASSPRDRVSNTIYF. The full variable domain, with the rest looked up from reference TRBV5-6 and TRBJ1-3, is DAGVTQSPTHLIKTRGQQVTLRCSPKSGHDTVSWYQQALGQGPQFIFQYYEEEERQRGNFPDRFSGHQFPNYSSELNVNALLLGDSALYLCASSPRDRVSNTIYFGEGSWLTVV.

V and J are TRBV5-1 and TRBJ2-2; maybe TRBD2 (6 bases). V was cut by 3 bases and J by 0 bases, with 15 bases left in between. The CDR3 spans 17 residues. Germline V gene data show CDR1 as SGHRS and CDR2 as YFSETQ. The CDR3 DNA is TGCGCCAGCAGCTCATACGGGGGACTCGCGAACACCGGGGAGCTGTTTTTT. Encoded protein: CASSSYGGLANTGELFF.

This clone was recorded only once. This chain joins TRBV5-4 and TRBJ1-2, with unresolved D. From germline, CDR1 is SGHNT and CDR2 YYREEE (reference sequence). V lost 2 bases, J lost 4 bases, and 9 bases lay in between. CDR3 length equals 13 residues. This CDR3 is CASSLAGGYGYTF. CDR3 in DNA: TGTGCCAGCAGCTTAGCAGGTGGCTATGGCTACACCTTC.

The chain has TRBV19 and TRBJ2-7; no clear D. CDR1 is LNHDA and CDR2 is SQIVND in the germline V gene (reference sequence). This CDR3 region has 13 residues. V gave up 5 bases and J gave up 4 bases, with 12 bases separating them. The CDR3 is CASSPQVFYEQYF. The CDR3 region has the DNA TGTGCCAGTAGTCCGCAGGTTTTTTACGAGCAGTACTTC. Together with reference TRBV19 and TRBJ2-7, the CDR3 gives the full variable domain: DGGITQSPKYLFRKEGQNVTLSCEQNLNHDAMYWYRQDPGQGLRLIYYSQIVNDFQKGDIAEGYSVSREKKESFPLTVTSAQKNPTAFYLCASSPQVFYEQYFGPGTRLTVT.

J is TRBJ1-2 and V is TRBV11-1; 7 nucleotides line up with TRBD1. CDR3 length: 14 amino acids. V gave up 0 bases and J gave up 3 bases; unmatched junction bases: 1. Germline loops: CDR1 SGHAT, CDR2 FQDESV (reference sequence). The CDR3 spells CASSLAGGDYGYTF. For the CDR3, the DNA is TGTGCCAGCAGCTTAGCAGGGGGCGACTATGGCTACACCTTC.

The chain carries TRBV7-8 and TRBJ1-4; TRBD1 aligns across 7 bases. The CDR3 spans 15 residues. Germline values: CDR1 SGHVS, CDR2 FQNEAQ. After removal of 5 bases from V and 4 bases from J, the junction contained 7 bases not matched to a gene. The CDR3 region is CASSRDSPLNEKLFF. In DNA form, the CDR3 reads TGTGCCAGCAGCAGGGACAGTCCCCTTAATGAAAAACTGTTTTTT.

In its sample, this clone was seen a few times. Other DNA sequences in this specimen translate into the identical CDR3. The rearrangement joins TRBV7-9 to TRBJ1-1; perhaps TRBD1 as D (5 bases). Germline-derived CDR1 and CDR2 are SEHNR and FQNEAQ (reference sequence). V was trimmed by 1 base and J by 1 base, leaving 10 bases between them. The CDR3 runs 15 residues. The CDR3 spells CASSLVGRENTEAFF. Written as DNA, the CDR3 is TGTGCCAGCAGCTTAGTCGGCAGGGAGAACACTGAAGCTTTCTTT.

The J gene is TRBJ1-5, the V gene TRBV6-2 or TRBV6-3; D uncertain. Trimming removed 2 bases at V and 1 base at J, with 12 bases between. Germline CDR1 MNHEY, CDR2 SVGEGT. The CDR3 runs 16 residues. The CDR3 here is CASSYGQARSNQPQHF. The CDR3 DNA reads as TGTGCCAGCAGTTACGGTCAGGCTCGGAGCAATCAGCCCCAGCATTTT.

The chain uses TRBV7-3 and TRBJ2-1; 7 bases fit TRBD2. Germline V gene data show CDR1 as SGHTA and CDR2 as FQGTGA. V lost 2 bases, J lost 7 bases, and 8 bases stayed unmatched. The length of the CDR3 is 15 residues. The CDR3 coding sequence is TGTGCCAGCAGCTTAGCGGGCGGGAGTCTGAATGAGCAGTTCTTC. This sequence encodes CASSLAGGSLNEQFF.

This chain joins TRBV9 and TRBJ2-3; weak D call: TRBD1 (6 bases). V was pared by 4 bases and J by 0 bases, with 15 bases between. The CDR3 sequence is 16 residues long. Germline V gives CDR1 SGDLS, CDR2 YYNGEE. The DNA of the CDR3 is TGTGCCAGCAGCCTCAGGGGAGCACCTAGCACAGATACGCAGTATTTT. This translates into CASSLRGAPSTDTQYF. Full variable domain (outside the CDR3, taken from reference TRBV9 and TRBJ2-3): DSGVTQTPKHLITATGQRVTLRCSPRSGDLSVYWYQQSLDQGLQFLIQYYNGEERAKGNILERFSAQQFPDLHSELNLSSLELGDSALYFCASSLRGAPSTDTQYFGPGTRLTVL.

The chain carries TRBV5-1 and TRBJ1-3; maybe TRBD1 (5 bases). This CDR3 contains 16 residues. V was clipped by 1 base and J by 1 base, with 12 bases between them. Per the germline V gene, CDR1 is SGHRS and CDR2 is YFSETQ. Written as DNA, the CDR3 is TGCGCCAGCAGCTTGACCCAGGGATTATCTGGAAACACCATATATTTT. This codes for CASSLTQGLSGNTIYF. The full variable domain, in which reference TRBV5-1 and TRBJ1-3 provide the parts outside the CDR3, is KAGVTQTPRYLIKTRGQQVTLSCSPISGHRSVSWYQQTPGQGLQFLFEYFSETQRNKGNFPGRFSGRQFSNSRSEMNVSTLELGDSALYLCASSLTQGLSGNTIYFGEGSWLTVV.

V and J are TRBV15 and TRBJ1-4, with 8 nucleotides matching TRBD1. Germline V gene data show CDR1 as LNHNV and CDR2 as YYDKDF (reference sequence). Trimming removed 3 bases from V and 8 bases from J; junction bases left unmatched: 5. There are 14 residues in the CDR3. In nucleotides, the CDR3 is TGTGCCACCAGCAGGGAGACAGGGGCGGAAAAACTGTTTTTT. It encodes CATSRETGAEKLFF.

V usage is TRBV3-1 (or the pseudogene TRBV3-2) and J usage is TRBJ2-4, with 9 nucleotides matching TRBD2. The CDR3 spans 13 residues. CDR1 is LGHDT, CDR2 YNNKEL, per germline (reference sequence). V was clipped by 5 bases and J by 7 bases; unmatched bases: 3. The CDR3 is CASSSGLANIQYF. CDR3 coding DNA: TGTGCCAGCAGCTCGGGACTAGCTAACATTCAGTACTTC.

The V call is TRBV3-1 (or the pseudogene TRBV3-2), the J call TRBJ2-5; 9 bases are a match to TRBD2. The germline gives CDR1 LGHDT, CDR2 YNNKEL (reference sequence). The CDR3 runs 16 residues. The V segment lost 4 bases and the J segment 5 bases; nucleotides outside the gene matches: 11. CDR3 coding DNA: TGTGCCAGCAGCCGGGCCGCAGCGGGAGGCCGGGAGACCCAGTACTTC. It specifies CASSRAAAGGRETQYF.

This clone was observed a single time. CDR3 amino acids: CATSGPGLRTDTQYF. The CDR3, as DNA: TGTGCCACCAGCGGGCCCGGACTCCGCACAGATACGCAGTATTTT. The chain uses TRBV24-1 and TRBJ2-3; D is possibly TRBD2 (5 bases). This CDR3 is 15 amino acids long. The V end lost 7 bases, the J end lost 1 base, and 14 bases lay between the germline ends. Germline V CDR1 and CDR2: KGHDR, SFDVKD.

CDR3 coding DNA: TGTGCCAGCAGCCTATCAGCGGGGAGAGTCGAGACCCAGTACTTC. Residues: CASSLSAGRVETQYF. This rearrangement joins TRBV11-2 to TRBJ2-5; 7 positions agree with TRBD2. The V segment lost 5 bases and the J segment 5 bases; nucleotides outside the gene matches: 11. The CDR3 runs 15 residues. CDR1 is SGHAT, CDR2 FQNNGV, per germline.

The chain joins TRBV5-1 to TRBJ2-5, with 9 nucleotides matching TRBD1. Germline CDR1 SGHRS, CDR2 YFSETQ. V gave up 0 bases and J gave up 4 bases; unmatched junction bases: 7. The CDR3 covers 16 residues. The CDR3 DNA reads TGCGCCAGCAGCTTGGCAACCGGGACAGGGAGAGAGACCCAGTACTTC. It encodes CASSLATGTGRETQYF.

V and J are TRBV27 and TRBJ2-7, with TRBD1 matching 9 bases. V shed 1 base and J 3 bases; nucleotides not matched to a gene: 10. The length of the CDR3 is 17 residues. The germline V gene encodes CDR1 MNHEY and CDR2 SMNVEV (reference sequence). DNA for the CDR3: TGTGCCAGCAGTTTATGGACTCGACAGGGGGTTGTCTACGAGCAGTACTTC. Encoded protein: CASSLWTRQGVVYEQYF.

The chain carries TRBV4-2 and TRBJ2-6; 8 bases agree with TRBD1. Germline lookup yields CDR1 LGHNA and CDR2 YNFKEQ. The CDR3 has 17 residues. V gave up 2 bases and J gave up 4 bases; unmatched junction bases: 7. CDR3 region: CASSQPGQGSGANVLTF. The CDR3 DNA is TGTGCCAGCAGCCAACCCGGACAGGGCTCCGGGGCCAACGTCCTGACTTTC.

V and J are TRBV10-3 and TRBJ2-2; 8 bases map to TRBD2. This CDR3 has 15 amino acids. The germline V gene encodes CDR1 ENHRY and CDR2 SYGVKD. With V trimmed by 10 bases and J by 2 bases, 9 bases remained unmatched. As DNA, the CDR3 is TGTGCCACCTCCGAACTAGCGGACAACACCGGGGAGCTGTTTTTT. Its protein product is CATSELADNTGELFF.

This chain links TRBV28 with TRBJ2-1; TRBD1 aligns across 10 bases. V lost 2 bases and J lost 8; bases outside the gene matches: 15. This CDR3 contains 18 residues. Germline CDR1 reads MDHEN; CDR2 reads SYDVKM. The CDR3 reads CASSLLRILGQGFDEQFF. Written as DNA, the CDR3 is TGTGCCAGCAGTTTACTCCGGATCCTGGGACAGGGGTTCGATGAGCAGTTCTTC.

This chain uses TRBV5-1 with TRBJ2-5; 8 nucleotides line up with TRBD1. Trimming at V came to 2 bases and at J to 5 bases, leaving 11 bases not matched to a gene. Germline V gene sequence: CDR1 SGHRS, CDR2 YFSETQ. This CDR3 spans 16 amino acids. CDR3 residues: CASSFDRTGRSETQYF. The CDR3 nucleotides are TGCGCCAGCAGCTTCGACCGGACAGGGCGGTCGGAGACCCAGTACTTC.

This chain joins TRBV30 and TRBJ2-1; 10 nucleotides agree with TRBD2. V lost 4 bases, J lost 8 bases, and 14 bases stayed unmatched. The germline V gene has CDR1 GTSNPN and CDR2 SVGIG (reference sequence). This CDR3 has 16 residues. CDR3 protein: CAWNRFGTSEGDEQFF. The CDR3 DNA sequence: TGTGCCTGGAATCGTTTCGGGACTAGCGAGGGGGATGAGCAGTTCTTC.

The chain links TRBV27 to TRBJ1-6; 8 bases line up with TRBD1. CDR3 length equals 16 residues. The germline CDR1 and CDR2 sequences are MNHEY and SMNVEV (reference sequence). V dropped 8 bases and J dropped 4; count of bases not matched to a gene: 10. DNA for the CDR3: TGTGCCAGCGCCCTCAGGGGGCTGGGGTATAATTCACCCCTCCACTTT. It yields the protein CASALRGLGYNSPLHF.

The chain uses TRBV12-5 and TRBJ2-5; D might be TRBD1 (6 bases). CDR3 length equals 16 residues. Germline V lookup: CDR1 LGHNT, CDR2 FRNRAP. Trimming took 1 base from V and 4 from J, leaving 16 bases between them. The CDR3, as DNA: TGTGCTAGTGGTTTGGGGAGAACAGGGTTGGGAGAGACCCAGTACTTC. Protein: CASGLGRTGLGETQYF. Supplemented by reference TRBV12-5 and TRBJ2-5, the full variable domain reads DARVTQTPRHKVTEMGQEVTMRCQPILGHNTVFWYRQTMMQGLELLAYFRNRAPLDDSGMPKDRFSAEMPDATLATLKIQPSEPRDSAVYFCASGLGRTGLGETQYFGPGTRLLVL.

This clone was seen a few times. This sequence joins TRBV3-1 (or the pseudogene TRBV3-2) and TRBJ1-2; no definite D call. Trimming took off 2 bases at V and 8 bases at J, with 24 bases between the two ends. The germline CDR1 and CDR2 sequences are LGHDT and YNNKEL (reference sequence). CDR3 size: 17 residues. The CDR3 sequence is CASSQQVSVGVFRGYTF. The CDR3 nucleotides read TGTGCCAGCAGCCAACAAGTGAGTGTCGGAGTATTTCGCGGCTACACCTTC.